The T cell receptor beta chain under discussion was sequenced for a study of identical twins. TCRdb passed the 5' RACE reads through MiXCR, listing each CDR3 protein once. The data contain roughly 250,000 distinct CDR3 sequences, roughly an eighth of them singletons. There are a few counts of this clonotype. Trimming removed 3 bases from V and 4 bases from J, with 12 bases in between. Germline lookup yields CDR1 SGHTA and CDR2 FQGNSA. This CDR3 spans 14 amino acids. The J gene is TRBJ1-2, the V gene TRBV7-2; D unresolved. The sequencing input was memory (CD45RO+) T cells sorted from blood. This TCR came from a woman aged 18-35 years in good health. The CDR3 here is CASSLGTRVYGYTF. The CDR3 coding sequence is TGTGCCAGCAGCTTGGGTACGCGTGTCTATGGCTACACCTTC.